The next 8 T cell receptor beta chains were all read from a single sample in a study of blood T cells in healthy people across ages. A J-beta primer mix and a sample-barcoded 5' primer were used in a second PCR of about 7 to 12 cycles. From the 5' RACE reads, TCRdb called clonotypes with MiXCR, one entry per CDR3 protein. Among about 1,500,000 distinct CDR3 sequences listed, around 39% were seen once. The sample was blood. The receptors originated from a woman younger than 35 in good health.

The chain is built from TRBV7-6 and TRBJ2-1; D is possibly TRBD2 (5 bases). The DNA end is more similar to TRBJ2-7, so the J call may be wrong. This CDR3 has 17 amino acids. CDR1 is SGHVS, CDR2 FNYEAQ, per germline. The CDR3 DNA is TGTGCCAGCAGCTTAGCGGAAGGACTTAGCTCCTACAATGAGCAGTACTTC. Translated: CASSLAEGLSSYNEQYF.

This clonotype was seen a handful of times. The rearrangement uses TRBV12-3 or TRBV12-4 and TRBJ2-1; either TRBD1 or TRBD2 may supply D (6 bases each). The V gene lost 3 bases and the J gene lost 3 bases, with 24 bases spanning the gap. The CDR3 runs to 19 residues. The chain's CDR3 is CASSLNQGRSGAFYNEQFF. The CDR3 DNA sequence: TGTGCCAGCAGTTTGAATCAGGGGCGTTCGGGAGCGTTCTACAATGAGCAGTTCTTC.

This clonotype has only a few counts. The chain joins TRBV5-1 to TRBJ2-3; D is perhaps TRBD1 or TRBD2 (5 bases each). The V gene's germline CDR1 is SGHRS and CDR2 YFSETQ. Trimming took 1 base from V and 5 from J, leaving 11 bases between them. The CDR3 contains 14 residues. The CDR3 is CASSLQGGGDTQYF. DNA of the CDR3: TGCGCCAGCAGCTTGCAGGGTGGAGGAGATACGCAGTATTTT. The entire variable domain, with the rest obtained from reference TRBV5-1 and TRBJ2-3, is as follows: KAGVTQTPRYLIKTRGQQVTLSCSPISGHRSVSWYQQTPGQGLQFLFEYFSETQRNKGNFPGRFSGRQFSNSRSEMNVSTLELGDSALYLCASSLQGGGDTQYFGPGTRLTVL.

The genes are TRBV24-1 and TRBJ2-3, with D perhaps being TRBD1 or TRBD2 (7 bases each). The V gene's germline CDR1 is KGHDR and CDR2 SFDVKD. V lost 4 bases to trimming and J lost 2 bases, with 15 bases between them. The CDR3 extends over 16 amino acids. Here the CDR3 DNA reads TGTGCCACCAGTGACCCCAGGGAGGGGGCCACAGATACGCAGTATTTT. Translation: CATSDPREGATDTQYF.

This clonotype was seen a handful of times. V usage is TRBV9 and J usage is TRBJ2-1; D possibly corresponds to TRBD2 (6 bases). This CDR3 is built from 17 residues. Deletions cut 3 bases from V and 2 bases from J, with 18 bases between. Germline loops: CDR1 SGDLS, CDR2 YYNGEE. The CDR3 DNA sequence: TGTGCCAGCAGCGCTCGGACGCGGGACGGGACCTACAATGAGCAGTTCTTC. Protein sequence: CASSARTRDGTYNEQFF.

The CDR3 DNA is TGTGCCAGCAGTTCCGGACTAGCGGGAGGGCTGGAGGAGCAGTACTTC. This encodes CASSSGLAGGLEEQYF. The chain combines TRBV6-1 with TRBJ2-7; 15 nucleotides align to TRBD2. Trimming removed 5 bases from V and 7 bases from J; junction bases left unmatched: 9. The CDR3 spans 16 residues. In germline, CDR1 is MNHNS, CDR2 SASEGT.

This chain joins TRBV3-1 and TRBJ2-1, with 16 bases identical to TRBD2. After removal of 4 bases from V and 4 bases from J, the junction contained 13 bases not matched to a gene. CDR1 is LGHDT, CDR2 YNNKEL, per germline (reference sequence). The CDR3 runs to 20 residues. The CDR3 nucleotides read TGTGCCAGCAGCCTCGAAGTCCCGGGACTAGCGGGGGGGAGGTACAATGAGCAGTTCTTC. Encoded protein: CASSLEVPGLAGGRYNEQFF.

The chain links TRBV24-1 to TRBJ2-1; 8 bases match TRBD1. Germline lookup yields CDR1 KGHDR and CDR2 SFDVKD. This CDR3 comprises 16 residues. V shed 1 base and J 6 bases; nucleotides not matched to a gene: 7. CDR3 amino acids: CATSDFRGQGINEQFF. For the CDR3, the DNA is TGTGCCACCAGTGATTTTCGCGGACAGGGAATCAATGAGCAGTTCTTC.